Shown below are 21 T cell receptor beta chains from a single sample sequenced in a study of CD8 T cells in ankylosing spondylitis. Study results and caveats: Blood of patients with ankylosing spondylitis appeared to be characterized by a TCR beta motif of eight highly homologous variants.

For these TCRs, the target antigens are not known. TCRdb reprocessed the 5' RACE reads via MiXCR and lists one record per CDR3 protein. The repertoire consists of approximately 540,000 distinct CDR3 sequences, with about 13% occurring once and the leading ten covering about 6.8%. Sample: blood, either unsorted or a sorted T cell fraction (not recorded which). These receptors originate from a male donor with ankylosing spondylitis.

This clonotype was counted only a few times. The chain employs TRBV24-1 and TRBJ1-1; tentative D call: TRBD1 (5 bases). Trimming pared 4 bases from V and 5 bases from J, leaving 10 bases between. The CDR3 contains 13 residues. The germline V gene has CDR1 KGHDR and CDR2 SFDVKD. The CDR3 region has the DNA TGTGCCACCAGTGACTGGGGGGGGACTGAAGCTTTCTTT. Protein sequence: CATSDWGGTEAFF.

This chain connects TRBV2 to TRBJ2-3; D is unclear. V shed 5 bases and J shed 1 base, with 10 bases lying between them. This CDR3 contains 14 residues. Germline V gives CDR1 SNHLY, CDR2 FYNNEI. Here the CDR3 reads CASSPRRRTDTQYF. In DNA form, the CDR3 reads TGTGCCAGCAGTCCGCGACGACGCACAGATACGCAGTATTTT. Full variable domain (missing parts from reference TRBV2 and TRBJ2-3): EPEVTQTPSHQVTQMGQEVILRCVPISNHLYFYWYRQILGQKVEFLVSFYNNEISEKSEIFDDQFSVERPDGSNFTLKIRSTKLEDSAMYFCASSPRRRTDTQYFGPGTRLTVL.

The chain's CDR3 is CASSSVRQGARTEAFF. The CDR3 coding sequence is TGTGCCAGCAGCTCCGTCAGGCAGGGGGCTAGGACTGAAGCTTTCTTT. The chain recombines TRBV7-2 with TRBJ1-1, with TRBD1 matching 8 bases. This CDR3 has 16 residues. Germline CDR1 and CDR2: SGHTA and FQGNSA. J gave up 5 bases and V 4 bases, and 12 bases lay outside the gene matches.

The chain recombines TRBV20-1 with TRBJ1-5; 11 bases are a match to TRBD1. Trimming took 1 base from V and 7 from J; bases not matched to a gene: 9. The CDR3 covers 16 residues. The germline CDR1 and CDR2 sequences are DFQATT and SNEGSKA (reference sequence). The chain's CDR3 is CSARVGRTGGWQPQHF. The CDR3 bases are TGCAGTGCTAGAGTGGGCAGGACAGGGGGCTGGCAGCCCCAGCATTTT.

The rearrangement uses TRBV5-4 and TRBJ2-5, with D tentatively TRBD2 (6 bases). The CDR3 has 15 amino acids. The germline gives CDR1 SGHNT, CDR2 YYREEE (reference sequence). Between the trimmed V and J ends, which lost 4 bases and 2 bases, there was a span of 15 bases. CDR3 in DNA: TGTGCCAGCAGCACGGTAGCGGAGAAGCAAGAGACCCAGTACTTC. Translating it yields CASSTVAEKQETQYF.

This chain joins TRBV5-5 and TRBJ2-6; 8 nucleotides align to TRBD1. CDR3 size: 15 residues. CDR1 is SGHKS, CDR2 YYEKEE, per germline (reference sequence). Trimming at V came to 5 bases and at J to 2 bases, leaving 3 bases not matched to a gene. As DNA, the CDR3 is TGTGCCAGCAGGGACAGGGACACTGGGGCCAACGTCCTGACTTTC. It yields the protein CASRDRDTGANVLTF.

This clonotype was recorded many times. V usage is TRBV3-1 and J usage is TRBJ2-2; tentative D call: TRBD1 (6 bases). Looked up from germline, CDR1 is LGHDT and CDR2 is YNNKEL (reference sequence). Trimming removed 1 base from V and 3 bases from J, with 9 bases in between. The CDR3 extends over 15 amino acids. CDR3 sequence: CASSQGTAHTGELFF. The CDR3 DNA follows: TGTGCCAGCAGCCAAGGGACAGCCCACACCGGGGAGCTGTTTTTT.

This clonotype has ten or more counts. V is TRBV29-1 and J is TRBJ2-7; D uncertain. The V and J ends lost 6 bases and 0 bases respectively, with 12 bases between them. Germline assignment: CDR1 SQVTM and CDR2 ANQGSEA. CDR3 length: 13 residues. This CDR3 reads CSVRRASSYEQYF. CDR3 DNA: TGCAGCGTGAGAAGGGCCTCCTCCTACGAGCAGTACTTC.

This chain joins TRBV5-6 and TRBJ2-3, with D uncertain. The germline gives CDR1 SGHDT, CDR2 YYEEEE. Deletions cut 3 bases from V and 9 bases from J, with 11 bases between. This CDR3 region has 12 residues. This CDR3 reads CASSSQTGTQYF. CDR3 DNA sequence: TGTGCCAGCAGCTCCCAGACTGGAACGCAGTATTTT.

This clonotype was picked up one time. V and J are TRBV20-1 and TRBJ2-3; TRBD2 aligns across 10 bases. CDR3 size: 15 residues. V shed 3 bases, J shed 2 bases, and the junction held 5 bases outside the gene matches. Germline values: CDR1 DFQATT, CDR2 SNEGSKA (reference sequence). The CDR3 sequence: CSASLAGVFTDTQYF. Written as DNA, the CDR3 is TGCAGTGCTAGCCTAGCGGGAGTGTTCACAGATACGCAGTATTTT.

This clonotype was recorded a few times. The gene calls are TRBV18 and TRBJ1-2; D is possibly TRBD1 (5 bases). The V end was cut by 3 bases, the J end by 8 bases, with 19 bases between. This CDR3 region has 15 residues. Germline V gene lookup returns CDR1 KGHSH and CDR2 LQKENI. The CDR3 sequence: CASSPTGTPAWGYTF. CDR3 coding DNA: TGTGCCAGCTCACCGACCGGGACTCCCGCCTGGGGCTACACCTTC.

This clonotype was counted ten times or more. V and J are TRBV15 and TRBJ2-3; D unclear. V lost 1 base and J 0 bases, leaving 5 bases between the germline ends. The length of the CDR3 is 14 residues. The germline V gene has CDR1 LNHNV and CDR2 YYDKDF (reference sequence). As DNA, the CDR3 is TGTGCCACCAGCAGAGCAAGAAGCACAGATACGCAGTATTTT. Translating gives CATSRARSTDTQYF.

This rearrangement joins TRBV20-1 to TRBJ2-3; 15 bases are a match to TRBD2. The CDR3 has 16 amino acids. Germline CDR1 reads DFQATT; CDR2 reads SNEGSKA (reference sequence). After removal of 3 bases from V and 0 bases from J, the junction contained 1 base not matched to a gene. Written as DNA, the CDR3 is TGCAGTGCTAGCGGACTAGCGGGAGGGAGCACAGATACGCAGTATTTT. Its translation: CSASGLAGGSTDTQYF.

This clonotype was detected only a few times. The J gene is TRBJ2-7, the V gene TRBV6-1, with a possible D match to TRBD1 (5 bases). The CDR3 length is 12 residues. Germline CDR1 reads MNHNS; CDR2 reads SASEGT. The V end was cut by 10 bases, the J end by 3 bases, with 13 bases between. CDR3 coding DNA: TGTGCCATTCTAGGACACCTCTACGAGCAGTACGTC. Translating gives CAILGHLYEQYV.

There are a few counts of this clonotype. The chain couples TRBV20-1 to TRBJ1-5, with a tentative D call TRBD1 (6 bases). Germline V gene lookup returns CDR1 DFQATT and CDR2 SNEGSKA (reference sequence). The V end was cut by 6 bases, the J end by 7 bases, with 16 bases between. The CDR3 extends over 13 amino acids. The CDR3 here is CSAMGGAYQPQHF. CDR3 bases: TGCAGTGCCATGGGGGGGGCTTACCAGCCCCAGCATTTT.

The chain has TRBV14 and TRBJ2-7, with D unresolved. V was cut by 1 base and J by 0 bases, with 4 bases left in between. CDR1 and CDR2 (germline): SGHDN, FVKESK. This CDR3 spans 13 amino acids. Here the CDR3 reads CASSQVNSYEQYF. The DNA for the CDR3 is TGTGCCAGCAGCCAAGTGAACTCCTACGAGCAGTACTTC.

This clonotype has ten or more counts. This rearrangement joins TRBV5-1 to TRBJ2-1; TRBD2 matches at 10 bases. The germline V gene encodes CDR1 SGHRS and CDR2 YFSETQ. V shed 1 base, J shed 7 bases, and the junction held 8 bases outside the gene matches. This CDR3 has 16 residues. The CDR3 sequence: CASSLSGLAGVNEQFF. The CDR3 nucleotides are TGCGCCAGCAGCTTGTCAGGCCTAGCGGGAGTAAATGAGCAGTTCTTC.

The chain uses TRBV20-1 and TRBJ2-3; 7 bases are a match to TRBD2. J gave up 1 base and V 3 bases, and 1 base lay outside the gene matches. In germline, CDR1 is DFQATT, CDR2 SNEGSKA (reference sequence). CDR3 length equals 13 residues. CDR3 in DNA: TGCAGTGCTAGCCTAGCGGGCACAGATACGCAGTATTTT. This gives the protein CSASLAGTDTQYF.

The rearrangement uses TRBV9 and TRBJ2-3; D not certain. The V end was cut by 0 bases, the J end by 2 bases, with 7 bases between. Looked up from germline, CDR1 is SGDLS and CDR2 is YYNGEE. The CDR3 sequence is 14 residues long. CDR3 sequence: CASSVAGNTDTQYF. The CDR3 region has the DNA TGTGCCAGCAGCGTAGCTGGGAACACAGATACGCAGTATTTT. Supplemented by reference TRBV9 and TRBJ2-3, the full variable domain reads DSGVTQTPKHLITATGQRVTLRCSPRSGDLSVYWYQQSLDQGLQFLIQYYNGEERAKGNILERFSAQQFPDLHSELNLSSLELGDSALYFCASSVAGNTDTQYFGPGTRLTVL.

In this sample, this clonotype turned up many times. The rearrangement links TRBV12-3 or TRBV12-4 to TRBJ2-7; 9 bases map to TRBD1. The CDR3 is made up of 14 amino acids. V was pared by 5 bases and J by 4 bases, with 6 bases of the junction left unmatched. CDR3 loop: CASSAGTGQYEQYV. For the CDR3, the DNA is TGTGCCAGCAGTGCCGGGACAGGGCAATACGAGCAGTACGTC.

The rearrangement joins TRBV6-1 to TRBJ1-2; D possibly corresponds to TRBD1 (6 bases). The V gene lost 6 bases and the J gene lost 8 bases, with 13 bases spanning the gap. Germline CDR1 MNHNS, CDR2 SASEGT. The CDR3 extends over 12 amino acids. As DNA, the CDR3 is TGTGCCAGCAGAAACAGGGACTCCGGCTACACCTTC. Amino acids: CASRNRDSGYTF.